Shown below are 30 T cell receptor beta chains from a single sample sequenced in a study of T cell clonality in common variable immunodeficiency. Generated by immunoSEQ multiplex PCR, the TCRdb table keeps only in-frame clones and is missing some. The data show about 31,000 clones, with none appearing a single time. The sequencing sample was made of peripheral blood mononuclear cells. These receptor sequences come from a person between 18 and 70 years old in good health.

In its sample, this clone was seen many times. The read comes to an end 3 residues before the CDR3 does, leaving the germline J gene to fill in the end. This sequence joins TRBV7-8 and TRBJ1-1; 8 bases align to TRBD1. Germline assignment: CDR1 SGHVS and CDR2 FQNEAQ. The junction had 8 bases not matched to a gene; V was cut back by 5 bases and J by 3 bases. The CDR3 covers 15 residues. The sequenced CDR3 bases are TGTGCCAGCAGCCTCGACAGGGGAGGGGACACTGAA. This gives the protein CASSLDRGGDTE. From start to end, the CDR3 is CASSLDRGGDTEAFF.

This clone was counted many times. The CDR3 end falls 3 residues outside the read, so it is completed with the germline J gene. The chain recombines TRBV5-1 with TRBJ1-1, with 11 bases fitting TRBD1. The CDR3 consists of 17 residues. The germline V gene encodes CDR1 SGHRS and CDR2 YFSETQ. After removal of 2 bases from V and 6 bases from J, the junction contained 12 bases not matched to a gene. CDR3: CASSFITGQGAGAEAFF. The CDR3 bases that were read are TGCGCCAGCAGCTTTATTACCGGACAGGGGGCCGGCGCTGAA.

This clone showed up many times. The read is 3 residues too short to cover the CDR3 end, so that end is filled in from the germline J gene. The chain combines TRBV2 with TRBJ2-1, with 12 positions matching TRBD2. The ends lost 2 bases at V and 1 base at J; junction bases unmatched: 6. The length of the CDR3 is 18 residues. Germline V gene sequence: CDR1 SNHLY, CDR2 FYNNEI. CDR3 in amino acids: CASSELAGGPRSYNEQFF. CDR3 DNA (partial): TGTGCCAGCAGTGAACTAGCGGGGGGGCCACGATCCTACAATGAG.

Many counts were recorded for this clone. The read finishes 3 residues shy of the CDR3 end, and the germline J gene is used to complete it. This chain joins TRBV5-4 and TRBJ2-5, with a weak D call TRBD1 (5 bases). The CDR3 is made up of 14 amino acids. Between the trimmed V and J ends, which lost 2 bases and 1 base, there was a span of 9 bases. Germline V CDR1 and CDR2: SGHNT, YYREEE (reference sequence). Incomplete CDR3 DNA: TGTGCCAGCAGCTTTAACAGGCCCCAAGAGACC. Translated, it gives CASSFNRPQET. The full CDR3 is CASSFNRPQETQYF.

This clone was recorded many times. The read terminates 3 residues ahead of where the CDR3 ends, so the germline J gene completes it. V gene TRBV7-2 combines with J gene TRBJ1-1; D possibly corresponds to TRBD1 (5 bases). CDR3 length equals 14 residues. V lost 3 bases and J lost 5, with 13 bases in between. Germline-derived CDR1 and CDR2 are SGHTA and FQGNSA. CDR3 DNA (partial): TGTGCCAGCAGCTTTGGCAGGGCGGCGACTGAA. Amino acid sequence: CASSFGRAATE. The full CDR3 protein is CASSFGRAATEAFF.

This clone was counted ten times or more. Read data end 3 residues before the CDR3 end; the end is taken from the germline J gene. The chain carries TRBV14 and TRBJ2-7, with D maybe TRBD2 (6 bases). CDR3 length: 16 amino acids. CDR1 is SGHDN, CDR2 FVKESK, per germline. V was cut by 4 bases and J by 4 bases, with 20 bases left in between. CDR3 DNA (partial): TGTGCCAGCAGCCTAATACCGGGACTTTCGAAATACGAG. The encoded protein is CASSLIPGLSKYE. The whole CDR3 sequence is CASSLIPGLSKYEQYF.

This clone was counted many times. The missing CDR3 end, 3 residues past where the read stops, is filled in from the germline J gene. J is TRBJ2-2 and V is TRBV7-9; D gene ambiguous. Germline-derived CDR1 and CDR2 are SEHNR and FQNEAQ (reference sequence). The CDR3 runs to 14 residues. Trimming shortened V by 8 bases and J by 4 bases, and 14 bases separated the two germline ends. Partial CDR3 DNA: TGTGCCAGCGGCCGTCCTTCCCCCACCGGGGAG. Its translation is CASGRPSPTGE. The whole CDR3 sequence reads CASGRPSPTGELFF.

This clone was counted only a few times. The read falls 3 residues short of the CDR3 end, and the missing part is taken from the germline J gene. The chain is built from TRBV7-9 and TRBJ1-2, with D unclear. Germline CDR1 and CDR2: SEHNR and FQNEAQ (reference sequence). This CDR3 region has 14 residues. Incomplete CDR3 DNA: TGTGCCAGCAGCTTAGACTTCAGCACAGATACC. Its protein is CASSLDFSTDT. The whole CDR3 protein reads CASSLDFSTDTYTF.

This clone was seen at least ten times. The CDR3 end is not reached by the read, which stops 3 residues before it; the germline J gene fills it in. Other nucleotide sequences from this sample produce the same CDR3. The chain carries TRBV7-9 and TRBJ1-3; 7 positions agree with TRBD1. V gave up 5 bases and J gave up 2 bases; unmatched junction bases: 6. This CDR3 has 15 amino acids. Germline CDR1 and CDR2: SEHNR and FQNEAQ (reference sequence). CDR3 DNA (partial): TGTGCCAGCAGCCAAGTACAGGGGACTGGAAACACC. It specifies CASSQVQGTGNT. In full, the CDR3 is CASSQVQGTGNTIYF.

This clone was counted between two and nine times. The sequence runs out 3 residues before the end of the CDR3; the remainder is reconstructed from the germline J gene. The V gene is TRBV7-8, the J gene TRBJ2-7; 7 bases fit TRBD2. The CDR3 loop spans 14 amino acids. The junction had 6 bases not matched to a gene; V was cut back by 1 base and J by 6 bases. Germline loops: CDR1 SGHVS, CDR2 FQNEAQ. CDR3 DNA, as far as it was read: TGTGCCAGCAGCTTAGGGGCTGGGGGGGGCGAG. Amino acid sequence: CASSLGAGGGE. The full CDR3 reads CASSLGAGGGEQYF.

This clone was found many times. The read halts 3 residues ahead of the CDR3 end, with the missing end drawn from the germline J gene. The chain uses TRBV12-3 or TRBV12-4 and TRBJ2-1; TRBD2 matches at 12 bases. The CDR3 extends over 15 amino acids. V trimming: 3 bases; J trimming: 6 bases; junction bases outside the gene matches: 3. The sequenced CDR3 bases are TGTGCCAGCAGTTTTAGGACTAGCGGGGTCAATGAG. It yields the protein CASSFRTSGVNE. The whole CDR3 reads CASSFRTSGVNEQFF.

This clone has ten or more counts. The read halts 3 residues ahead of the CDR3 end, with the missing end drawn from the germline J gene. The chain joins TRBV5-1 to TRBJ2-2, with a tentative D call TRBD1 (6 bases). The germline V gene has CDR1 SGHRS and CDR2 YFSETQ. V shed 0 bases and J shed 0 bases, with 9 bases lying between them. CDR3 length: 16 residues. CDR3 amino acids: CASSLGGGANTGELFF. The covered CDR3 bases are TGCGCCAGCAGCTTGGGAGGGGGAGCGAACACCGGGGAG.

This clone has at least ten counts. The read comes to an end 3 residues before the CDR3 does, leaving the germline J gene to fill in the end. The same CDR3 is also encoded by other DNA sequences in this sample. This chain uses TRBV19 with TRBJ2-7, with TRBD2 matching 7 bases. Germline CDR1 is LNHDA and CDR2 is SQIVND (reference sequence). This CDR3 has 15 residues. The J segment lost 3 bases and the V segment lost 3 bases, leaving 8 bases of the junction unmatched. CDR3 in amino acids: CASSIRASGVYEQYF. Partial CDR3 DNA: TGTGCCAGTAGTATTAGGGCTAGCGGTGTCTACGAG. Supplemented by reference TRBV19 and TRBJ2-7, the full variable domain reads DGGITQSPKYLFRKEGQNVTLSCEQNLNHDAMYWYRQDPGQGLRLIYYSQIVNDFQKGDIAEGYSVSREKKESFPLTVTSAQKNPTAFYLCASSIRASGVYEQYFGPGTRLTVT.

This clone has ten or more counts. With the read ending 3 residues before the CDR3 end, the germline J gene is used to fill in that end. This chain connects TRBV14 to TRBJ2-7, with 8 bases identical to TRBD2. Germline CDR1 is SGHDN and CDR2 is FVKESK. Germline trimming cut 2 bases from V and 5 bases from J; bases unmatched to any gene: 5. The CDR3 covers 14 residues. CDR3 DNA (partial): TGTGCCAGCAGCCAAAGACTAGCGATGAACGAG. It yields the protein CASSQRLAMNE. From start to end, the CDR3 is CASSQRLAMNEQYF.

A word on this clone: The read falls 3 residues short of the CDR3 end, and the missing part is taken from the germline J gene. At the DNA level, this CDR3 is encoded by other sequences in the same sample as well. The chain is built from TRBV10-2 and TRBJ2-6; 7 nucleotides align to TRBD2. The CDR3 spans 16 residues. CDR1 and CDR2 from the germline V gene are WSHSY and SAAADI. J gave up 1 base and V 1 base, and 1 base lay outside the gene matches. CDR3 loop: CASSEWGGSGANVLTF. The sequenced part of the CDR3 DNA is TGCGCCAGCAGTGAGTGGGGGGGGTCTGGGGCCAACGTC.

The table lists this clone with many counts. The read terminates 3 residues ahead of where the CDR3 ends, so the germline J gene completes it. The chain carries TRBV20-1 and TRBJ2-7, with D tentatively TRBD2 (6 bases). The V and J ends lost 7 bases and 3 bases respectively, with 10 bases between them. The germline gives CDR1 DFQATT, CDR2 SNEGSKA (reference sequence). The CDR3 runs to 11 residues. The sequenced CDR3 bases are TGCAGTGTGTTGCGGGACTACGAG. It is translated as CSVLRDYE. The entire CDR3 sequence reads CSVLRDYEQYF.

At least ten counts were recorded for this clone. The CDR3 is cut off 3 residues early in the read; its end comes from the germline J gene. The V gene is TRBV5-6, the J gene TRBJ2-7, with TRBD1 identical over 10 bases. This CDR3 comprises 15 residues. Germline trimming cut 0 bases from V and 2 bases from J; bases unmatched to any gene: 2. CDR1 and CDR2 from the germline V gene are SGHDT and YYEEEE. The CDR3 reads CASSLVGTGAYEQYF. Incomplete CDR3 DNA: TGTGCCAGCAGCTTGGTTGGGACAGGGGCCTACGAG.

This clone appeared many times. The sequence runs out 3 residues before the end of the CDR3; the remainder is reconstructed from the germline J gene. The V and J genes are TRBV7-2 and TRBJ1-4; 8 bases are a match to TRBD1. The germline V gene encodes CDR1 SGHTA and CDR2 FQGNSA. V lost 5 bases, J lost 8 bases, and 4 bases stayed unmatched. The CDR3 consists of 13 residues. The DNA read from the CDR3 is TGTGCCAGCAGCAGGACAGGGAGCGAAAAA. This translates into CASSRTGSEK. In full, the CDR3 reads CASSRTGSEKLFF.

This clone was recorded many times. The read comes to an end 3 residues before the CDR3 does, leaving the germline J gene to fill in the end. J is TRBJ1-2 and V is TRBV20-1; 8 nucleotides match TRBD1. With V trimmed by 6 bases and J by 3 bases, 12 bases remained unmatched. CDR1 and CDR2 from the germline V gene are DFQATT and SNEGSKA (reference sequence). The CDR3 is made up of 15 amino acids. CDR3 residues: CSASRQGWSDYGYTF. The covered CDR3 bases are TGCAGTGCCTCGAGACAGGGGTGGTCGGACTATGGC.

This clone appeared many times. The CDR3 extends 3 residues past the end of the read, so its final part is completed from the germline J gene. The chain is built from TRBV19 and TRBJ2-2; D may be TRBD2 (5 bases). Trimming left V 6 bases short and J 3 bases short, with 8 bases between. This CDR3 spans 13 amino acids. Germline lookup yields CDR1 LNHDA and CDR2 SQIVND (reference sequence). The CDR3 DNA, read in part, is TGTGCCAGTAGGGACGGGGACACCGGGGAG. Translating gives CASRDGDTGE. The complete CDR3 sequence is CASRDGDTGELFF.

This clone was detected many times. The part of the CDR3 DNA that was read is TGTGCCAGCAGCTTGGGGGGGGGCTACGAG. Translated, it gives CASSLGGGYE. The CDR3 reads in full as CASSLGGGYEQYF. The V gene is TRBV5-4, the J gene TRBJ2-7; 7 positions match TRBD2. Read data end 3 residues before the CDR3 end; the end is taken from the germline J gene. The CDR3 runs to 13 residues. Germline CDR1 and CDR2: SGHNT and YYREEE (reference sequence). V shed 0 bases and J 3 bases; nucleotides not matched to a gene: 0. Based on the CDR3 plus reference TRBV5-4 and TRBJ2-7, the full variable domain is ETGVTQSPTHLIKTRGQQVTLRCSSQSGHNTVSWYQQALGQGPQFIFQYYREEENGRGNFPPRFSGLQFPNYSSELNVNALELDDSALYLCASSLGGGYEQYFGPGTRLTVT.

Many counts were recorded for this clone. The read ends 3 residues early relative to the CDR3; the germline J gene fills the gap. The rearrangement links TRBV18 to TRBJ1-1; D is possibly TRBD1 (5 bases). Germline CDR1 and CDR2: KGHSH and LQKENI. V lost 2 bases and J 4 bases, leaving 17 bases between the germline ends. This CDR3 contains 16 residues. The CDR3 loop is CASSPTLGEEGTEAFF. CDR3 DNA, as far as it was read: TGTGCCAGCTCACCAACCTTAGGGGAAGAGGGCACTGAA.

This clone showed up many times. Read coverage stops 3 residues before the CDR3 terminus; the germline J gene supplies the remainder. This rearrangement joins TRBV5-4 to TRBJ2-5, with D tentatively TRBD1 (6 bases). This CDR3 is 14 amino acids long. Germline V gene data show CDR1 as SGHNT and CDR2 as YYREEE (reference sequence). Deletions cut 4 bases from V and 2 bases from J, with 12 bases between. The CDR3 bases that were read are TGTGCCAGCAGCCCATGGACAGAGCAAGAGACC. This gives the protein CASSPWTEQET. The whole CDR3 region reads CASSPWTEQETQYF.

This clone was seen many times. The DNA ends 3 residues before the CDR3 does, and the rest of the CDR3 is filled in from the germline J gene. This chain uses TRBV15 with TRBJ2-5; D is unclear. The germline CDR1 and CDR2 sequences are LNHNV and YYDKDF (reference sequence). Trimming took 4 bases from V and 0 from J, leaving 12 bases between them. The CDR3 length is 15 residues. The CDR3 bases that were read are TGTGCCACCAGCAAGGGTTTTGGCGACCAAGAGACC. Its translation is CATSKGFGDQET. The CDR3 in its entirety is CATSKGFGDQETQYF.

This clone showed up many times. CDR3 protein: CAWSTRIRDTQYF. The DNA read from the CDR3 is TGTGCCTGGAGTACCAGAATTCGAGATACG. The rearrangement links TRBV30 to TRBJ2-3; D gene ambiguous. The CDR3 end falls 3 residues outside the read, so it is completed with the germline J gene. Germline CDR1 and CDR2: GTSNPN and SVGIG (reference sequence). V shed 2 bases and J shed 5 bases, with 11 bases lying between them. The CDR3 covers 13 residues.

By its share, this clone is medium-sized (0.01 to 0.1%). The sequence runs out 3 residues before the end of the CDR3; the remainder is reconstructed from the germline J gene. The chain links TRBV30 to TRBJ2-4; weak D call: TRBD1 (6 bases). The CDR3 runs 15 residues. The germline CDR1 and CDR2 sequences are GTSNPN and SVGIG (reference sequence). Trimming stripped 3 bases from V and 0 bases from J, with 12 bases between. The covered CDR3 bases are TGTGCCTGGAGCCGACAGGCCCTAGCCAAAAACATT. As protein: CAWSRQALAKNI. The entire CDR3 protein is CAWSRQALAKNIQYF.

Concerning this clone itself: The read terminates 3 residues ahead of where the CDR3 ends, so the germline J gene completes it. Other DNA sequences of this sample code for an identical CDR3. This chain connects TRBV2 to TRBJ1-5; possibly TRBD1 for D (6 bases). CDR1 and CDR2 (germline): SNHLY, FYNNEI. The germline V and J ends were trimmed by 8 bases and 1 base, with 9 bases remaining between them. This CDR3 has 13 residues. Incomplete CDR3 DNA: TGTGCCAGCGCTGACAGGAGCAATCAGCCC. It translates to CASADRSNQP. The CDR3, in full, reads CASADRSNQPQHF.

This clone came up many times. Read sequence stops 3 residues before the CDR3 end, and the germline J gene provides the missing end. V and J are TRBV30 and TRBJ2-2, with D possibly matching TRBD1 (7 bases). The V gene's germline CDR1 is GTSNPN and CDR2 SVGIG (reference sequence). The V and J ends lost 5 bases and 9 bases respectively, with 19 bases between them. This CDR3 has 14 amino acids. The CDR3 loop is CAWGARGDLRELFF. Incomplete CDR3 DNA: TGTGCCTGGGGTGCCAGGGGGGATTTGCGGGAG.

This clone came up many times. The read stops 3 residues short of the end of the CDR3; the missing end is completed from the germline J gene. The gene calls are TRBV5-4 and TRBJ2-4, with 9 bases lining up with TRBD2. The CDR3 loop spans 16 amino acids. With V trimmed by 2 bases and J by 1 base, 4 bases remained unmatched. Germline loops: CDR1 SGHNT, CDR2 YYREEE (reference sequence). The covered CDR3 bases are TGTGCCAGCAGCTTCGAGCTAGCGGGGGCCAAAAACATT. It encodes CASSFELAGAKNI. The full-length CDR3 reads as CASSFELAGAKNIQYF.

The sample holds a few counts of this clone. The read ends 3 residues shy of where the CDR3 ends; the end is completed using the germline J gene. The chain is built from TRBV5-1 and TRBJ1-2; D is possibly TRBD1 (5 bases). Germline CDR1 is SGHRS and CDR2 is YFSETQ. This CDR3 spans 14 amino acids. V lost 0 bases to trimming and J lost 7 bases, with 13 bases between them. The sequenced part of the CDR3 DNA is TGCGCCAGCAGCTTGGTGTTGGGGCAGTCTGGC. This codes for CASSLVLGQSG. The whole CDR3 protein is CASSLVLGQSGYTF.